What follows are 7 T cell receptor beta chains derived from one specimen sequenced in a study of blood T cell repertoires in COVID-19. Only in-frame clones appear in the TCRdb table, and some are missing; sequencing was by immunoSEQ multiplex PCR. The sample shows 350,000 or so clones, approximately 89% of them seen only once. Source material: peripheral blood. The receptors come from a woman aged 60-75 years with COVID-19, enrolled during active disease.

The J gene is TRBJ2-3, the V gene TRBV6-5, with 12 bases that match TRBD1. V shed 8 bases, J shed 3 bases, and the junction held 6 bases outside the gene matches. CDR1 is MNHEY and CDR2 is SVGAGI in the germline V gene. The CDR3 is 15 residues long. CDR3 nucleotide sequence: TGTGCCAGCGGGACAGGGGGCTCTTGGACAGATACGCAGTATTTT. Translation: CASGTGGSWTDTQYF.

CDR3 nucleotides: TGTGCCAGCAGTTTCGGGACAGGGAACAGCAATCAGCCCCAGCATTTT. Translated, it gives CASSFGTGNSNQPQHF. V usage is TRBV6-6 and J usage is TRBJ1-5; TRBD1 matches 9 bases. V lost 4 bases, J lost 1 base, and 5 bases stayed unmatched. The CDR3 consists of 16 residues. Per germline, CDR1 MNHNY and CDR2 SVGAGI (reference sequence).

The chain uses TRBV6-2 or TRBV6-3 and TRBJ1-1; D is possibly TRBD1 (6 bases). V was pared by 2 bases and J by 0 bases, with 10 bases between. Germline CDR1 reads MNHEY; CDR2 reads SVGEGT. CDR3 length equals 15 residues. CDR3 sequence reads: CASSYRAGVNTEAFF. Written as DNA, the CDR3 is TGTGCCAGCAGTTACCGCGCAGGGGTGAACACTGAAGCTTTCTTT.

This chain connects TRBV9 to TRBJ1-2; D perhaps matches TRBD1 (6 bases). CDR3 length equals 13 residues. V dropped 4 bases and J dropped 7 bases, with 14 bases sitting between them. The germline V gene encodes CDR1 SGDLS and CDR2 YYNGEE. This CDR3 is CASSPGGAAGYTF. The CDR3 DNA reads TGTGCCAGCAGCCCGGGGGGGGCGGCTGGCTACACCTTC.

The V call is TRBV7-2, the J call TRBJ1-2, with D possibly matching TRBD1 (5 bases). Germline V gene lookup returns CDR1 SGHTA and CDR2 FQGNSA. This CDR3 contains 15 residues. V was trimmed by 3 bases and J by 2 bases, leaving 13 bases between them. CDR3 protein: CASSLRGGGNYGYTF. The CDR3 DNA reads TGTGCCAGCAGCTTGCGGGGCGGAGGGAACTATGGCTACACCTTC.

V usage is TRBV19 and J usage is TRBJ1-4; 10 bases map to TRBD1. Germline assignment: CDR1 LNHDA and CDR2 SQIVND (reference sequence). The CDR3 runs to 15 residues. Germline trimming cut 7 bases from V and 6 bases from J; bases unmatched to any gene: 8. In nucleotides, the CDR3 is TGTGCCAGTAAAAACCGGGGGACAGGGGATGAAAAACTGTTTTTT. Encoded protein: CASKNRGTGDEKLFF.

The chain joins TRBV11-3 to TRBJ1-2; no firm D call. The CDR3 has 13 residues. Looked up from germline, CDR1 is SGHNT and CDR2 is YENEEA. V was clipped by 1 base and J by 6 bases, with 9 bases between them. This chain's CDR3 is CASSLGSGDGYTF. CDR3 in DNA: TGTGCCAGCAGCTTAGGATCCGGGGATGGCTACACCTTC.